This section outlines one T cell receptor beta chain sequence together with its context. The germline V and J ends were trimmed by 1 base and 7 bases, with 29 bases remaining between them. CDR1 is MNHEY and CDR2 is SMNVEV in the germline V gene (reference sequence). The CDR3 has 20 residues. This specimen comes from a study of T-cell reconstitution after alpha-beta-depleted transplantation in children. A TCRbeta library incorporating unique molecular identifiers was prepared. Each CDR3 protein is one row after TCRdb ran MiXCR on the PCR reads. The table shows some 500,000 distinct CDR3 sequences, with roughly 33% occurring only once.

Sequencing was performed on PBMCs from the stem cell graft donor, taken from the stem cell graft. The chain carries TRBV27 and TRBJ2-1, with D perhaps matching TRBD1 (7 bases). This TCR derives from a human donor who donated a stem cell graft to a child with aplastic anemia. This CDR3 is CASSLLTGRKLRSSGNEQFF. In DNA, the CDR3 is TGTGCCAGCAGTTTATTGACAGGGAGGAAACTCCGTTCGTCGGGAAATGAGCAGTTCTTC.